The entry below describes one T cell receptor beta chain. The sample comes from a study of molecular identifiers for immune sequencing clone quantification. CDR3 length: 14 residues. Trimming took 3 bases from V and 3 from J, leaving 12 bases between them. CDR1 is SQVTM, CDR2 ANQGSEA, per germline. One entry per CDR3 protein results from TCRdb running MiXCR on the PCR reads. The sample carries about 640,000 distinct CDR3 sequences, roughly 21% recorded once. This TCR derives from a human donor in good health. Some libraries in this study had Jurkat cell RNA spiked in. This chain joins TRBV29-1 and TRBJ2-1; D is ambiguous. Sequencing input: naive CD8+ T cells from blood, with Jurkat cell RNA spiked in. Subset here: FACS-sorted CD8+CD4-CCR7+CD45RA+ naive T cells. The CDR3 DNA is TGCAGCGTTGATCCCATATTGGGCTACAATGAGCAGTTCTTC. It yields the protein CSVDPILGYNEQFF.